Below, 31 T cell receptor beta chains from the same sample are listed, as sequenced in a study of T cells in Graves' hyperthyroidism and ophthalmopathy. Template material for amplifying TCR beta CDR3 regions consisted of RNA transcripts. HTBI primers drove first-round RT-PCR of the TCR CDR3. Each CDR3 protein is one row after TCRdb ran MiXCR on the multiplex PCR reads. Among some 560,000 distinct CDR3 sequences listed, about a sixth were seen once. The specimen sequenced was blood. The receptor set was obtained from a woman between 25 and 40 years old with Graves' hyperthyroidism.

This clonotype was counted between two and nine times. The CDR3 loop reads CAIGAEPRGELFF. In nucleotides, the CDR3 is TGTGCCATCGGGGCGGAGCCGCGTGGGGAGCTGTTTTTT. V and J are TRBV10-3 and TRBJ2-2, with D possibly TRBD1 on 5 matching bases. Per the germline V gene, CDR1 is ENHRY and CDR2 is SYGVKD. This CDR3 has 13 amino acids. Trimming removed 8 bases from V and 8 bases from J, with 15 bases in between.

The chain recombines TRBV4-1 with TRBJ2-6; 7 bases map to TRBD1. Germline-derived CDR1 and CDR2 are MGHRA and YSYEKL. The junction had 10 bases not matched to a gene; V was cut back by 2 bases and J by 0 bases. The CDR3 spans 19 residues. In nucleotides, the CDR3 is TGCGCCAGCAGCCAACGGACCGGACAGGCGGGCTCTGGGGCCAACGTCCTGACTTTC. Amino acids: CASSQRTGQAGSGANVLTF.

This clonotype was recorded at least ten times. The rearrangement joins TRBV7-9 to TRBJ1-1; 7 nucleotides line up with TRBD1. Looked up from germline, CDR1 is SEHNR and CDR2 is FQNEAQ (reference sequence). V lost 4 bases and J lost 0; bases outside the gene matches: 8. The CDR3 sequence is 16 residues long. This CDR3 is CASSSTRQGMNTEAFF. The CDR3 DNA reads as TGTGCCAGCAGCTCAACCCGACAGGGAATGAACACTGAAGCTTTCTTT.

This clonotype was found many times. The chain links TRBV6-1 to TRBJ2-7, with D possibly TRBD2 on 5 matching bases. V was cut by 6 bases and J by 3 bases, with 9 bases left in between. This CDR3 spans 12 amino acids. In germline, CDR1 is MNHNS, CDR2 SASEGT. The CDR3 loop is CASRTRDYEQYF. The CDR3 nucleotides read TGTGCCAGCAGAACCCGGGACTACGAGCAGTACTTC.

This clonotype was recorded at least ten times. The rearrangement links TRBV20-1 to TRBJ2-1, with D hard to call. The V and J ends lost 6 bases and 0 bases respectively, with 12 bases between them. The CDR3 loop spans 14 amino acids. In germline, CDR1 is DFQATT, CDR2 SNEGSKA (reference sequence). The CDR3 DNA sequence: TGCAGTGCGAGTGCATCAAGCTCCTACAATGAGCAGTTCTTC. Amino acids: CSASASSSYNEQFF.

In its sample, this clonotype was seen many times. The chain recombines TRBV6-2 or TRBV6-3 with TRBJ1-1; D unclear. V was clipped by 8 bases and J by 2 bases, with 9 bases between them. CDR1 MNHEY and CDR2 SVGEGT come from the germline V gene. The CDR3 runs to 12 residues. The CDR3 here is CASGVPNTEAFF. CDR3 coding DNA: TGTGCCAGCGGGGTCCCTAACACTGAAGCTTTCTTT.

This clonotype appeared many times. The V call is TRBV20-1, the J call TRBJ2-1; D is undetermined. The germline V gene encodes CDR1 DFQATT and CDR2 SNEGSKA (reference sequence). Trimming removed 3 bases from V and 8 bases from J, with 8 bases in between. CDR3 size: 11 residues. The chain's CDR3 is CSASEGYEQFF. CDR3 coding DNA: TGCAGTGCTAGTGAAGGGTATGAGCAGTTCTTC.

This chain connects TRBV7-9 to TRBJ1-4; D is ambiguous. Per the germline V gene, CDR1 is SEHNR and CDR2 is FQNEAQ (reference sequence). The V end was cut by 1 base, the J end by 8 bases, with 14 bases between. The CDR3 has 15 residues. CDR3 coding DNA: TGTGCCAGCAGCTTAGTTGGAGGCATCGGGGAAAAACTGTTTTTT. Amino acid sequence: CASSLVGGIGEKLFF.

This clonotype was observed at least ten times. The V gene is TRBV18, the J gene TRBJ2-1; possibly TRBD2 for D (5 bases). Germline loops: CDR1 KGHSH, CDR2 LQKENI. The CDR3 spans 16 residues. Trimming shortened V by 3 bases and J by 4 bases, and 16 bases separated the two germline ends. As DNA, the CDR3 is TGTGCCAGCTCACCTCTCCAAGCGGCCACTTACAATGAGCAGTTCTTC. Translation gives CASSPLQAATYNEQFF.

This clonotype was counted many times. The V gene is TRBV7-8, the J gene TRBJ2-7; D gene unclear. The CDR3 spans 12 residues. V dropped 6 bases and J dropped 9 bases, with 15 bases sitting between them. Germline V gene sequence: CDR1 SGHVS, CDR2 FQNEAQ. In DNA, the CDR3 is TGTGCCAGCAGTAGCACCCGGGTTAGGCAGTACTTC. Protein: CASSSTRVRQYF. The complete variable domain, with remaining parts taken from reference TRBV7-8 and TRBJ2-7, reads GAGVSQSPRYKVAKRGQDVALRCDPISGHVSLFWYQQALGQGPEFLTYFQNEAQLDKSGLPSDRFFAERPEGSVSTLKIQRTQQEDSAVYLCASSSTRVRQYFGPGTRLTVT.

This chain connects TRBV7-2 to TRBJ2-4; TRBD1 aligns across 9 bases. V was pared by 0 bases and J by 0 bases, with 12 bases of the junction left unmatched. The CDR3 contains 20 residues. From germline, CDR1 is SGHTA and CDR2 FQGNSA. CDR3 region: CASSLAPRDREKLAKNIQYF. The CDR3 DNA follows: TGTGCCAGCAGCTTAGCGCCTCGGGACAGGGAGAAACTAGCCAAAAACATTCAGTACTTC.

The V call is TRBV6-2 or TRBV6-3, the J call TRBJ2-1; D unclear. Trimming removed 5 bases from V and 12 bases from J, with 11 bases in between. CDR1 and CDR2 (germline): MNHEY, SVGEGT. The CDR3 has 11 residues. The CDR3 region has the DNA TGTGCCAGCAGTCACCATTTTGGGCAGTTCTTC. This codes for CASSHHFGQFF.

This clonotype was seen a few times. The chain couples TRBV4-3 to TRBJ1-2; D possibly corresponds to TRBD1 (5 bases). CDR1 is LGHNA, CDR2 YSLEER, per germline. With 0 bases removed from V and 8 bases from J, the gap between germline ends came to 16 bases. The CDR3 is 15 amino acids. The CDR3 DNA is TGCGCCAGCAGCCAAGATCGGACGGAGGGACGCGGCTACACCTTC. Protein: CASSQDRTEGRGYTF.

With respect to this clonotype: The germline gene is not matched at one end of the junction; a read error may be the cause. V usage is TRBV7-8 and J usage is TRBJ2-5; perhaps TRBD1 as D (5 bases). CDR1 SGHVS and CDR2 FQNEAQ come from the germline V gene. CDR3 size: 13 residues. As DNA, the CDR3 is TGTGCCAGCAGCTTACAGGGCCAAGGGACCCAGTACTTC. This translates into CASSLQGQGTQYF.

Many counts were recorded for this clonotype. This chain uses TRBV3-1 with TRBJ1-2; D gene ambiguous. There are 14 residues in the CDR3. Trimming removed 4 bases at V and 5 bases at J, with 14 bases between. Germline V gives CDR1 LGHDT, CDR2 YNNKEL (reference sequence). The CDR3 bases are TGTGCCAGCAGCCCGCGGGGAGACGAGTATGGCTACACCTTC. Translated, it gives CASSPRGDEYGYTF.

This clonotype was recorded a few times. V is TRBV19 and J is TRBJ2-7; unclear D gene. Germline values: CDR1 LNHDA, CDR2 SQIVND (reference sequence). The length of the CDR3 is 13 residues. Trimming stripped 6 bases from V and 3 bases from J, with 12 bases between. CDR3 in DNA: TGTGCCAGTAGCAACTTCGTGGGCTACGAGCAGTACTTC. Amino acids: CASSNFVGYEQYF.

The CDR3: CASSQDWAGTSGGYEQYF. The DNA for the CDR3 is TGCGCCAGCAGCCAAGATTGGGCAGGGACTAGCGGGGGCTACGAGCAGTACTTC. The chain combines TRBV4-3 with TRBJ2-7; 14 bases match TRBD2. After removal of 0 bases from V and 3 bases from J, the junction contained 7 bases not matched to a gene. There are 18 residues in the CDR3. Germline V CDR1 and CDR2: LGHNA, YSLEER.

Many counts were recorded for this clonotype. The DNA for the CDR3 is TGTGCCAGCAGCTTATGGGGCGGGAGCGGCTCCTACAATGAGCAGTTCTTC. This encodes CASSLWGGSGSYNEQFF. This rearrangement joins TRBV11-2 to TRBJ2-1; 7 nucleotides align to TRBD2. CDR3 length: 17 residues. Losses at the gene ends were 2 bases for V and 0 bases for J; bases not matched to a gene: 7. The germline V gene has CDR1 SGHAT and CDR2 FQNNGV.

The chain combines TRBV29-1 with TRBJ2-5; D possibly corresponds to TRBD1 (6 bases). Looked up from germline, CDR1 is SQVTM and CDR2 is ANQGSEA. CDR3 length: 13 amino acids. V lost 5 bases, J lost 1 base, and 11 bases lay in between. The CDR3 region is CSVRGQSQETQYF. DNA for the CDR3: TGCAGCGTTAGAGGACAGTCCCAAGAGACCCAGTACTTC.

This rearrangement joins TRBV9 to TRBJ2-7; tentative D call: TRBD2 (5 bases). This CDR3 comprises 15 residues. The germline gives CDR1 SGDLS, CDR2 YYNGEE. V lost 6 bases to trimming and J lost 3 bases, with 19 bases between them. CDR3 DNA: TGTGCCAGCAACCGCCAGCCCGGGGATGGCTACGAGCAGTACTTC. Translated: CASNRQPGDGYEQYF.

This clonotype was recorded many times. J is TRBJ1-1 and V is TRBV12-3 or TRBV12-4; D is unclear. This CDR3 spans 14 amino acids. V was trimmed by 1 base and J by 6 bases, leaving 12 bases between them. The CDR3 nucleotides are TGTGCCAGCAGTTTAGATCCCAAGGTCCCTGAAGCTTTCTTT. This gives the protein CASSLDPKVPEAFF.

This clonotype has ten or more counts. The CDR3 DNA follows: TGTGCCAGCAGCTTAAGGTCTGCGGGAGCGGATACGCAGTATTTT. Its protein is CASSLRSAGADTQYF. The V and J genes are TRBV7-3 and TRBJ2-3; 7 positions agree with TRBD2. The V gene's germline CDR1 is SGHTA and CDR2 FQGTGA. J gave up 6 bases and V 1 base, and 7 bases lay outside the gene matches. This CDR3 is built from 15 residues.

The count of this clonotype is one. Given a much more abundant clone one base away, this may be a read error. This chain links TRBV6-5 with TRBJ2-7, with D perhaps matching TRBD1 or TRBD2 (5 bases each). The CDR3 runs to 15 residues. Germline V CDR1 and CDR2: MNHEY, SVGAGI. CDR3 in amino acids: CACSYLGDGTGEQYF. Here the CDR3 DNA reads TGTGCCTGCAGTTACTTAGGGGACGGAACGGGAGAGCAGTACTTC.

This clonotype has only a few counts. The V call is TRBV9, the J call TRBJ2-7; D call uncertain. Trimming removed 0 bases at V and 0 bases at J, with 13 bases between. CDR1 and CDR2 (germline): SGDLS, YYNGEE. The CDR3 has 16 amino acids. The CDR3 region is CASSVDPYRSSYEQYF. Here the CDR3 DNA reads TGTGCCAGCAGCGTAGACCCGTATAGGAGCTCCTACGAGCAGTACTTC.

This clonotype was detected only a few times. The chain couples TRBV18 to TRBJ1-6; D gene ambiguous. Trimming took off 0 bases at V and 11 bases at J, with 11 bases between the two ends. The V gene's germline CDR1 is KGHSH and CDR2 LQKENI. This CDR3 has 14 amino acids. The DNA of the CDR3 is TGTGCCAGCTCACCACCTTCTGGAAGCACACCCCTCCACTTT. This encodes CASSPPSGSTPLHF.

This clonotype was counted between two and nine times. This chain connects TRBV27 to TRBJ1-3; the D gene is possibly TRBD1 (5 bases). Germline V CDR1 and CDR2: MNHEY, SMNVEV (reference sequence). The CDR3 is 15 residues long. Trimming shortened V by 6 bases and J by 0 bases, and 12 bases separated the two germline ends. The CDR3 sequence: CASRLRGSSGNTIYF. The CDR3 DNA reads as TGTGCCAGCAGGTTGAGGGGAAGCTCTGGAAACACCATATATTTT.

At least ten counts were recorded for this clonotype. V gene TRBV30 combines with J gene TRBJ2-5; D remains ambiguous. CDR1 and CDR2 from the germline V gene are GTSNPN and SVGIG (reference sequence). CDR3 length: 11 residues. V lost 1 base to trimming and J lost 1 base, with 1 base between them. DNA of the CDR3: TGTGCCTGGAGTGCCCAAGAGACCCAGTACTTC. It is translated as CAWSAQETQYF.

This chain links TRBV9 with TRBJ2-2; D may be TRBD1 or TRBD2 (5 bases each). Per the germline V gene, CDR1 is SGDLS and CDR2 is YYNGEE. CDR3 length: 12 amino acids. Trimming left V 7 bases short and J 1 base short, with 5 bases between. CDR3: CASGGNTGELFF. CDR3 bases: TGTGCCAGCGGGGGGAACACCGGGGAGCTGTTTTTT.

In this sample, this clonotype turned up many times. The chain couples TRBV12-3 or TRBV12-4 to TRBJ2-7, with D perhaps matching TRBD1 (5 bases). The CDR3 has 13 residues. Trimming shortened V by 7 bases and J by 3 bases, and 13 bases separated the two germline ends. The CDR3: CASTFMGLYEQYF. CDR3 DNA: TGTGCCAGCACCTTCATGGGGCTCTACGAGCAGTACTTC.

This clonotype was recorded many times. CDR3 loop: CASSRSGTSGSSYNEQFF. The CDR3 DNA follows: TGCGCCAGCAGCCGTTCCGGGACTAGCGGAAGTTCCTACAATGAGCAGTTCTTC. This chain links TRBV5-1 with TRBJ2-1; 11 bases are a match to TRBD2. V lost 4 bases to trimming and J lost 1 base; unmatched junction nucleotides: 10. CDR1 and CDR2 (germline): SGHRS, YFSETQ. The CDR3 is made up of 18 amino acids.

This clonotype has a count of ten or more. V and J are TRBV6-1 and TRBJ2-5; 7 bases agree with TRBD1. The CDR3 is 16 residues long. Trimming at V came to 5 bases and at J to 5 bases, leaving 14 bases not matched to a gene. Germline-derived CDR1 and CDR2 are MNHNS and SASEGT. The CDR3 nucleotides read TGTGCCAGCAGTCATCGGCTCAGGGGGTTGGCGGAGACCCAGTACTTC. This sequence encodes CASSHRLRGLAETQYF.